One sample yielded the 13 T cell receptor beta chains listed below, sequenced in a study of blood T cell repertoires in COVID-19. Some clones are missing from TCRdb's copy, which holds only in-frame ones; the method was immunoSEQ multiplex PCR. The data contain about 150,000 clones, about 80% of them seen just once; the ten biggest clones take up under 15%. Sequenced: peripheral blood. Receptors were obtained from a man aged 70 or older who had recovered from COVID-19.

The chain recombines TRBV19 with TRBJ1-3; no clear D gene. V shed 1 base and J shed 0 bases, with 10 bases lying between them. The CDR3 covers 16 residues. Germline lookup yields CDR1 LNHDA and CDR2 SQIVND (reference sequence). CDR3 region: CASSIVPVLSGNTIYF. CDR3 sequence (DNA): TGTGCCAGTAGTATAGTTCCAGTTCTCTCTGGAAACACCATATATTTT.

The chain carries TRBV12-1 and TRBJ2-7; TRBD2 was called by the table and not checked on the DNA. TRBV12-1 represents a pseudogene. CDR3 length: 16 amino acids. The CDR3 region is CASSFGLSGPSYEQYF. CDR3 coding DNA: TGTGCCAGCAGCTTCGGCCTTAGCGGGCCTAGCTACGAGCAGTACTTC.

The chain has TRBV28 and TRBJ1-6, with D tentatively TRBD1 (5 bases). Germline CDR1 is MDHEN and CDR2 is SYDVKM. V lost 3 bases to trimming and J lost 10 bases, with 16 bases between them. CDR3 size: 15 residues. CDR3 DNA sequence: TGTGCCAGCAGTTTTGGAGGGGCTGTGTGGTCACCCCTCCACTTT. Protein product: CASSFGGAVWSPLHF. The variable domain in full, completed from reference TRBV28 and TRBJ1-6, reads DVKVTQSSRYLVKRTGEKVFLECVQDMDHENMFWYRQDPGLGLRLIYFSYDVKMKEKGDIPEGYSVSREKKERFSLILESASTNQTSMYLCASSFGGAVWSPLHFGNGTRLTVT.

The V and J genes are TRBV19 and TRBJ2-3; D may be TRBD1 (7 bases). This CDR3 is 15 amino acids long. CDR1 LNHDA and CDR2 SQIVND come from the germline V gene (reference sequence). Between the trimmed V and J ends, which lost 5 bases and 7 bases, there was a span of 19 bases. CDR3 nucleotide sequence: TGTGCCAGTAGTCGCAGGGGGGAAAGCGGTAATACGCAGTATTTT. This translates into CASSRRGESGNTQYF.

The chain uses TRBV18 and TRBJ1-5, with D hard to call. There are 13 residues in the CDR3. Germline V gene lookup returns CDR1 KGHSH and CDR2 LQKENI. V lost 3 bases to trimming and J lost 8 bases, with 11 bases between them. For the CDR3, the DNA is TGTGCCAGCTCACCGGGCGTTCTGGAGCCCCAGCATTTT. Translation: CASSPGVLEPQHF.

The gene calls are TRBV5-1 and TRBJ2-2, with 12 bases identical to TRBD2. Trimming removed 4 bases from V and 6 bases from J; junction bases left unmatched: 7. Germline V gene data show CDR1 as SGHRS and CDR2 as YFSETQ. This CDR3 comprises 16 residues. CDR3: CASSLGLAGNPGELFF. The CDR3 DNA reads TGCGCCAGCAGCCTCGGACTAGCGGGGAATCCCGGGGAGCTGTTTTTT.

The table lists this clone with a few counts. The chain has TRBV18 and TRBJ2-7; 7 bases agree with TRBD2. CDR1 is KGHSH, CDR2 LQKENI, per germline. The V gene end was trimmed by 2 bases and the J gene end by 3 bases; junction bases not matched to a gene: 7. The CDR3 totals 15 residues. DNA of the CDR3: TGTGCCAGCTCACCAGGGGTAGCGGGTTACTACGAGCAGTACTTC. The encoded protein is CASSPGVAGYYEQYF.

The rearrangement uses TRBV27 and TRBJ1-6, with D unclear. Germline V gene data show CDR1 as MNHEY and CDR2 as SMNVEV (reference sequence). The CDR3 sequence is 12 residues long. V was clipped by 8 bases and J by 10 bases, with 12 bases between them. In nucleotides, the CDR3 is TGTGCCAGCTGGGCAGAGGGATCACCCCTCCACTTT. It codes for CASWAEGSPLHF.

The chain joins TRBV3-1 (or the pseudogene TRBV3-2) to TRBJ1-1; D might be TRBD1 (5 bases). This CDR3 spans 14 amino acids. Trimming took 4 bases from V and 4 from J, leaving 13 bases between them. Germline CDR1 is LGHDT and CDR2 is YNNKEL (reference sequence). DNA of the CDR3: TGTGCCAGCAGCCCTGGGGGGGGTACCACTGAAGCTTTCTTT. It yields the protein CASSPGGGTTEAFF.

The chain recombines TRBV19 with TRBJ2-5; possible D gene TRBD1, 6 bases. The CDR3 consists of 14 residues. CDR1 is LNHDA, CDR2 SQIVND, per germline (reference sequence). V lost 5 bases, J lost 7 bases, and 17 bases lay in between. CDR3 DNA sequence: TGTGCCAGTAGTGCGGACAGCGTCAGGGGGACCCAGTACTTC. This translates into CASSADSVRGTQYF. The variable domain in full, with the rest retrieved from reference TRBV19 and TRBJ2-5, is DGGITQSPKYLFRKEGQNVTLSCEQNLNHDAMYWYRQDPGQGLRLIYYSQIVNDFQKGDIAEGYSVSREKKESFPLTVTSAQKNPTAFYLCASSADSVRGTQYFGPGTRLLVL.

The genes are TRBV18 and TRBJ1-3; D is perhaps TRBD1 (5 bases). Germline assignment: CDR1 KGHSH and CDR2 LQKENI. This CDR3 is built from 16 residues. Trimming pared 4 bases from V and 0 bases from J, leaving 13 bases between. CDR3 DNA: TGTGCCAGCTCACGATATCTCGGGGGCTCTGGAAACACCATATATTTT. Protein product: CASSRYLGGSGNTIYF.

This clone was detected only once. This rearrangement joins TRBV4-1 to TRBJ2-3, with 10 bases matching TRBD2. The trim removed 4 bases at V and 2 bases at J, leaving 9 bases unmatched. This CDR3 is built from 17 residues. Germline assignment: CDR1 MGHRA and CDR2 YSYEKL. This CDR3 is CASSRGLAETPTDTQYF. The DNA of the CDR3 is TGCGCCAGCAGCCGAGGACTAGCGGAGACGCCCACAGATACGCAGTATTTT.

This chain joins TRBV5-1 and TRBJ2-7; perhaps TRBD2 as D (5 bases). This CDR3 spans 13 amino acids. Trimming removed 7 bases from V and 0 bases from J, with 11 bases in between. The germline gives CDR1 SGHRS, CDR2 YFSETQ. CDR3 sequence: CASSLASSYEQYF. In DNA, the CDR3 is TGCGCCAGCTCGTTAGCGTCCTCCTACGAGCAGTACTTC.